What follows is one T cell receptor beta chain and its context. Its cognate antigen has yet to be identified. No base-level quality is on record; no much larger clone is a single base apart. V is reduced by 2 bases and J by 1 base, leaving a spacing of 12 bases between them. The CDR3 sequence holds 15 residues, the cysteine and phenylalanine included. CDR3 DNA is the only sequence kept; it has 45 bases, read in frame from the first base. Based on the germline V gene, the CDR1 and CDR2 sequences are SGHTA and FQGTGA. The entry originates in a study of blood T cell repertoires in COVID-19 (dated by TCRdb to the early 2020s). Regarding the research as a whole: The collaborator samples originated in the United States, Italy and Spain and spanned the acute and convalescent phases of COVID-19. A freely available public database, intended as a resource for researchers studying the immune response to SARS-CoV-2, is where the repertoires were released. The material from the prospective study consisted of cDNA or gDNA derived from T cells, B-cell-depleted T cells, or PBMCs. A de-identified subject ID, COVID-19 status, age in years and sex were almost always included in the sample metadata. Where HLA class I and class II types were available, the types were taken from metadata supplied by the sample provider, not from assay-based typing. Deeply sampled blood TCRbeta repertoires from subjects exposed to, actively infected with, or recovered from COVID-19 were included in the dataset. The samples were drawn from two sources: the first 160 participants of the ongoing ImmuneRACE study, and 1,254 subjects contributed by 6 global collaborators. Overall study outcomes, separate from this receptor: How much clinical and demographic metadata was included differed by source and by participant, and the metadata was provided uncurated.

The immunoSEQ Assay, a bias-controlled multiplex PCR, was used to amplify TCRbeta CDR3 regions from genomic DNA. In the source study's methods: Nucleated cell counts per sample were estimated from amplification of reference gene primers within the assay. To quantify the absolute abundance of each unique TCRbeta CDR3 rearrangement, sequence reads were collapsed and filtered. For each sample, productive Simpson clonality was calculated by taking the square root of Simpson's diversity index across productive rearrangements. TCRdb took over this immuneACCESS table, retaining in-frame rearrangements with V and J assigned. Such tables are incomplete; in checked studies, under half of the missing clones stem from an unresolved V gene, and the remainder is unexplained. The V and J calls and the clone size are those of that table, but D and trimming were determined from the DNA. The sample data list approximately 50,000 clones, and 70% to 85% of these were observed just once. Roughly 27% of the sample is held by the ten biggest clonotypes.

Collaborating institutions collected whole blood in K2EDTA tubes following their own protocols. For TCRbeta analysis, collaborators shipped samples in one of three forms: frozen whole blood, isolated PBMCs, or DNA extracted from either of those sample types. The chain couples TRBV7-3 to TRBJ2-7; possibly the D gene is TRBD2, per 6 matching bases. This TCR came from a man in his 70s with acute or convalescent COVID-19. Sample: peripheral blood. The CDR3 protein sequence reads: CASSLGTGESYEQYF. The sequence in DNA is TGTGCCAGCAGCTTAGGGACTGGGGAGTCCTACGAGCAGTACTTC. Here the CDR3 is joined to the reference TRBV7-3 and TRBJ2-7 genes, and the full variable domain is: GAGVSQTPSNKVTEKGKYVELRCDPISGHTALYWYRQSLGQGPEFLIYFQGTGAADDSGLPNDRFFAVRPEGSVSTLKIQRTERGDSAVYLCASSLGTGESYEQYFGPGTRLTVT.